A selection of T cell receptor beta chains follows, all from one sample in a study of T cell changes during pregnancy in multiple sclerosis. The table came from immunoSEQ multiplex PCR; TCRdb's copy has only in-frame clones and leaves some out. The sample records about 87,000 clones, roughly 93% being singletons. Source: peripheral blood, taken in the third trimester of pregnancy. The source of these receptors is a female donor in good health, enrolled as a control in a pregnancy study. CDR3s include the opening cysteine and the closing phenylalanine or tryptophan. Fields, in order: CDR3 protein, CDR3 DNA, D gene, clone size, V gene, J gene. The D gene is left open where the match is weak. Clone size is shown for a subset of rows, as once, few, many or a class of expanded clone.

CDR3aa: CASSLGERGSSYNEQFF
CDR3nt: TGTGCCAGCAGCTTAGGGGAGCGGGGAAGCTCCTACAATGAGCAGTTCTTC
d_gene: TRBD2
abundance: -
v_gene: TRBV7-6
j_gene: TRBJ2-1

CDR3aa: CASSRQGASNQPQHF
CDR3nt: TGTGCCAGCTCACGACAGGGGGCCAGCAATCAGCCCCAGCATTTT
d_gene: TRBD1
abundance: -
v_gene: TRBV18
j_gene: TRBJ1-5

CDR3aa: CASSLVPGVIGELFF
CDR3nt: TGCGCCAGCAGCTTGGTGCCAGGGGTAATCGGGGAGCTGTTTTTT
d_gene: -
abundance: -
v_gene: TRBV5-1
j_gene: TRBJ2-2

CDR3aa: CASSRTGPNEQFF
CDR3nt: TGTGCCAGCAGCCGCACAGGGCCCAATGAGCAGTTCTTC
d_gene: -
abundance: -
v_gene: TRBV7-9
j_gene: TRBJ2-1

CDR3aa: CASSRSGTGGPDEQFF
CDR3nt: TGTGCCAGCAGTCGCAGCGGAACGGGAGGGCCAGATGAGCAGTTCTTC
d_gene: TRBD2
abundance: -
v_gene: TRBV6-4
j_gene: TRBJ2-1

CDR3aa: CASGSTSGGEQYF
CDR3nt: TGTGCTAGTGGTTCAACTAGTGGCGGCGAGCAGTACTTC
d_gene: -
abundance: -
v_gene: TRBV12-5
j_gene: TRBJ2-7

CDR3aa: CSVAWGLTDTQYF
CDR3nt: TGCAGCGTTGCGTGGGGACTCACAGATACGCAGTATTTT
d_gene: -
abundance: -
v_gene: TRBV29-1
j_gene: TRBJ2-3

CDR3aa: CASSMQGVGEQYF
CDR3nt: TGTGCCAGTAGTATGCAGGGGGTCGGCGAGCAGTACTTC
d_gene: TRBD1
abundance: few
v_gene: TRBV19
j_gene: TRBJ2-7

CDR3aa: CASSPTGGGGQPQHF
CDR3nt: TGCGCCAGCAGCCCTACAGGGGGAGGCGGTCAGCCCCAGCATTTT
d_gene: TRBD1
abundance: -
v_gene: TRBV5-1
j_gene: TRBJ1-5

CDR3aa: CASSWGTSGRDPYEQYF
CDR3nt: TGTGCCAGCAGTTGGGGGACTAGCGGGAGGGACCCCTACGAGCAGTACTTC
d_gene: TRBD2
abundance: -
v_gene: TRBV28
j_gene: TRBJ2-7

CDR3aa: CASSPTGNGYTF
CDR3nt: TGTGCCAGCAGCCCGACAGGGAATGGCTACACCTTC
d_gene: TRBD1
abundance: -
v_gene: TRBV13
j_gene: TRBJ1-2

CDR3aa: CASSFDISYEQYF
CDR3nt: TGTGCCAGCAGTTTTGACATCTCCTACGAGCAGTACTTC
d_gene: -
abundance: -
v_gene: TRBV28
j_gene: TRBJ2-7

CDR3aa: CAWGRYLVGGTYEQYF
CDR3nt: TGTGCCTGGGGAAGATATCTGGTGGGAGGGACCTACGAGCAGTACTTC
d_gene: TRBD2
abundance: -
v_gene: TRBV30
j_gene: TRBJ2-7

CDR3aa: CASSEDRGGTDTQYF
CDR3nt: TGTGCCAGCAGTGAGGACAGGGGAGGCACAGATACGCAGTATTTT
d_gene: TRBD1
abundance: -
v_gene: TRBV6-1
j_gene: TRBJ2-3

CDR3aa: CASSPQLAVQETQYF
CDR3nt: TGTGCCAGCTCACCACAACTAGCGGTCCAAGAGACCCAGTACTTC
d_gene: TRBD2
abundance: -
v_gene: TRBV18
j_gene: TRBJ2-5

CDR3aa: CASSEATLSLTDTQYF
CDR3nt: TGTGCCAGCAGTGAAGCGACACTCTCCCTCACAGATACGCAGTATTTT
d_gene: -
abundance: -
v_gene: TRBV6-1
j_gene: TRBJ2-3

CDR3aa: CASSPRAGGDTEAFF
CDR3nt: TGTGCCAGCAGCCCAAGGGCGGGGGGAGACACTGAAGCTTTCTTT
d_gene: -
abundance: -
v_gene: TRBV7-9
j_gene: TRBJ1-1

CDR3aa: CASSLLAAQETQYF
CDR3nt: TGTGCCAGCAGTTTACTAGCAGCCCAAGAGACCCAGTACTTC
d_gene: -
abundance: -
v_gene: TRBV28
j_gene: TRBJ2-5

CDR3aa: CASSPPSGTGFYEQYF
CDR3nt: TGTGCCAGCTCACCACCGTCCGGGACAGGGTTCTACGAGCAGTACTTC
d_gene: TRBD1
abundance: -
v_gene: TRBV18
j_gene: TRBJ2-7

CDR3aa: CASSLADLKQYF
CDR3nt: TGTGCCAGCAGCTTAGCGGACTTGAAGCAGTACTTC
d_gene: -
abundance: -
v_gene: TRBV7-8
j_gene: TRBJ2-7

CDR3aa: CASSPPADRRHTEAFF
CDR3nt: TGTGCCAGCTCACCACCGGCAGACCGGAGGCACACTGAAGCTTTCTTT
d_gene: -
abundance: -
v_gene: TRBV18
j_gene: TRBJ1-1

CDR3aa: CASSLPRRGWADSNQPQHF
CDR3nt: TGTGCCAGCAGTTTACCCCGACGGGGGTGGGCGGATAGCAATCAGCCCCAGCATTTT
d_gene: -
abundance: -
v_gene: TRBV28
j_gene: TRBJ1-5

CDR3aa: CASSLASSGTEAFF
CDR3nt: TGTGCCAGCAGCTTGGCCTCCTCGGGTACTGAAGCTTTCTTT
d_gene: -
abundance: few
v_gene: TRBV7-9
j_gene: TRBJ1-1

CDR3aa: CASSLSGTANTGELFF
CDR3nt: TGTGCCAGCAGCTTAAGCGGGACCGCGAACACCGGGGAGCTGTTTTTT
d_gene: TRBD2
abundance: -
v_gene: TRBV7-2
j_gene: TRBJ2-2

CDR3aa: CASSDGGRAEETQYF
CDR3nt: TGTGCCAGCAGTGATGGCGGGAGGGCCGAAGAGACCCAGTACTTC
d_gene: TRBD2
abundance: -
v_gene: TRBV2
j_gene: TRBJ2-5

CDR3aa: CASSSGTGGSYEQYF
CDR3nt: TGTGCCAGCAGCTCCGGGACAGGGGGTTCCTACGAGCAGTACTTC
d_gene: TRBD1
abundance: once
v_gene: TRBV2
j_gene: TRBJ2-7

CDR3aa: CASSQDQVGLVWEGRGETQYF
CDR3nt: TGCGCCAGCAGCCAAGATCAAGTAGGGCTTGTGTGGGAGGGCCGTGGGGAGACCCAGTACTTC
d_gene: TRBD2
abundance: -
v_gene: TRBV4-1
j_gene: TRBJ2-5

CDR3aa: CASSLRGDYQRDHEQYF
CDR3nt: TGTGCCAGCAGTTTAAGGGGGGACTACCAAAGGGACCACGAGCAGTACTTC
d_gene: -
abundance: -
v_gene: TRBV28
j_gene: TRBJ2-7

CDR3aa: CASSTPGEAYNEQFF
CDR3nt: TGTGCCAGTAGTACTCCGGGGGAGGCCTACAATGAGCAGTTCTTC
d_gene: -
abundance: -
v_gene: TRBV19
j_gene: TRBJ2-1